The 32 T cell receptor beta chains given below trace back to one sample, sequenced in a study of post-analysis software for immune sequencing data. General study results and limits: Compared with controls, patients had more of roughly five TRBV segments, including TRBV5-6, TRBV5-1 and TRBV20-1.

Every TCR beta cDNA library bore unique molecular identifiers. TCRdb re-called the PCR reads through MiXCR, storing one row per CDR3 protein. Of roughly 580,000 distinct CDR3 sequences in the sample, about 44% were seen once. Their recognized antigens are unknown. Sequencing was performed on blood. Source of these receptors: a girl aged 5 to 17 with multiple sclerosis.

A note on this clonotype: Possible read error: a much larger clone is one base away. This sequence joins TRBV6-6 and TRBJ2-1; TRBD2 matches at 8 bases. Germline V gene lookup returns CDR1 MNHNY and CDR2 SVGAGI (reference sequence). With V trimmed by 4 bases and J by 12 bases, 8 bases remained unmatched. CDR3 size: 13 residues. The CDR3 here is CASSSGLAGGQFF. The CDR3 nucleotides are TGTGCCAGCAGTTCAGGACTAGCCGGTGGGCAGTTCTTC.

V and J are TRBV4-1 and TRBJ2-5; 10 bases are shared with TRBD2. V lost 1 base, J lost 4 bases, and 12 bases stayed unmatched. Germline loops: CDR1 MGHRA, CDR2 YSYEKL. CDR3 size: 18 residues. CDR3: CASSQGLVDSGRPETQYF. Here the CDR3 DNA reads TGCGCCAGCAGCCAAGGTCTAGTGGATAGCGGGAGGCCAGAGACCCAGTACTTC.

This clonotype came up a few times. The V and J genes are TRBV20-1 and TRBJ2-5; no clear D gene. The CDR3 consists of 13 residues. V lost 3 bases to trimming and J lost 2 bases, with 10 bases between them. CDR1 DFQATT and CDR2 SNEGSKA come from the germline V gene (reference sequence). This chain's CDR3 is CSASLWGQETQYF. Written as DNA, the CDR3 is TGCAGTGCTAGCTTATGGGGACAAGAGACCCAGTACTTC.

DNA for the CDR3: TGCAGTGCTCCCGGGACAGGGGTGACCCAGTACTTC. It encodes CSAPGTGVTQYF. The J gene is TRBJ2-5, the V gene TRBV20-1; 10 bases align to TRBD1. Trimming at V came to 5 bases and at J to 7 bases, leaving 4 bases not matched to a gene. This CDR3 has 12 residues. Germline assignment: CDR1 DFQATT and CDR2 SNEGSKA (reference sequence).

DNA of the CDR3: TGTGCCAGCAGCTTAGGGGTGAGCACTGAAGCTTTCTTT. Protein sequence: CASSLGVSTEAFF. The chain is built from TRBV7-2 and TRBJ1-1; D remains ambiguous. CDR1 is SGHTA, CDR2 FQGNSA, per germline. The CDR3 is 13 amino acids. Trimming shortened V by 1 base and J by 4 bases, and 7 bases separated the two germline ends.

The table lists this clonotype with a few counts. The CDR3 spells CSASGSRDRPTDTQYF. The DNA for the CDR3 is TGCAGTGCTAGCGGGTCCCGGGACCGCCCAACAGATACGCAGTATTTT. This chain joins TRBV20-1 and TRBJ2-3; D assignment may be TRBD1 or TRBD2 (5 bases each). V gave up 3 bases and J gave up 3 bases, with 19 bases separating them. CDR1 is DFQATT, CDR2 SNEGSKA, per germline (reference sequence). The CDR3 contains 16 residues.

This rearrangement joins TRBV6-1 to TRBJ1-2, with no clear D. The CDR3 sequence is 11 residues long. Trimming stripped 7 bases from V and 5 bases from J, with 8 bases between. Germline V lookup: CDR1 MNHNS, CDR2 SASEGT. The CDR3 spells CASTLSYGYTF. CDR3 sequence (DNA): TGTGCCAGCACACTCTCTTATGGCTACACCTTC.

This clonotype was seen repeatedly, ten times or more. The rearrangement uses TRBV12-3 or TRBV12-4 and TRBJ2-5; D is unresolved. V shed 2 bases and J shed 2 bases, with 18 bases lying between them. This CDR3 contains 17 residues. CDR3 amino acids: CASSLSPPTSSQETQYF. In nucleotides, the CDR3 is TGTGCCAGCAGTTTATCGCCGCCCACATCCTCTCAAGAGACCCAGTACTTC.

V and J are TRBV7-2 and TRBJ2-4; D unresolved. The CDR3 length is 14 residues. V dropped 1 base and J dropped 0 bases, with 4 bases sitting between them. Germline assignment: CDR1 SGHTA and CDR2 FQGNSA. For the CDR3, the DNA is TGTGCCAGCAGCTTAGGTCCAGCCAAAAACATTCAGTACTTC. This gives the protein CASSLGPAKNIQYF.

This clonotype was counted ten times or more. The chain has TRBV6-5 and TRBJ2-5, with D uncertain. This CDR3 comprises 14 residues. With 4 bases removed from V and 0 bases from J, the gap between germline ends came to 9 bases. CDR1 and CDR2 (germline): MNHEY, SVGAGI. The CDR3 spells CASSSGLYQETQYF. As DNA, the CDR3 is TGTGCCAGCAGTTCGGGCCTGTACCAAGAGACCCAGTACTTC.

This clonotype was recorded only once. The V and J genes are TRBV6-1 and TRBJ2-3; TRBD2 aligns across 15 bases. The V segment lost 6 bases and the J segment 3 bases; nucleotides outside the gene matches: 13. This CDR3 has 19 amino acids. Germline assignment: CDR1 MNHNS and CDR2 SASEGT. The CDR3 DNA is TGTGCCAGCAGACCAGACATCGGACTAGCGGGGGGGCAAACAGATACGCAGTATTTT. Protein: CASRPDIGLAGGQTDTQYF.

The chain has TRBV2 and TRBJ2-1, with D tentatively TRBD1 or TRBD2 (7 bases each). This CDR3 spans 15 amino acids. Trimming removed 6 bases at V and 8 bases at J, with 20 bases between. Per germline, CDR1 SNHLY and CDR2 FYNNEI. The DNA for the CDR3 is TGTGCCAGCAGCTTCGTCCGGGGAGGGGGCGATGAGCAGTTCTTC. This codes for CASSFVRGGGDEQFF. Full variable domain (missing parts from reference TRBV2 and TRBJ2-1): EPEVTQTPSHQVTQMGQEVILRCVPISNHLYFYWYRQILGQKVEFLVSFYNNEISEKSEIFDDQFSVERPDGSNFTLKIRSTKLEDSAMYFCASSFVRGGGDEQFFGPGTRLTVL.

Many counts were recorded for this clonotype. This chain uses TRBV20-1 with TRBJ1-2; D gene uncertain. The CDR3 has 11 amino acids. Germline assignment: CDR1 DFQATT and CDR2 SNEGSKA (reference sequence). Trimming took 1 base from V and 6 from J, leaving 6 bases between them. The CDR3 region has the DNA TGCAGTGCTAGAGGGGATAATGGCTACACCTTC. It encodes CSARGDNGYTF.

V usage is TRBV7-2 and J usage is TRBJ2-6; D is undetermined. Looked up from germline, CDR1 is SGHTA and CDR2 is FQGNSA. The CDR3 covers 15 residues. V was trimmed by 2 bases and J by 1 base, leaving 6 bases between them. CDR3 nucleotide sequence: TGTGCCAGCAGCTTAATGGAATCTGGGGCCAACGTCCTGACTTTC. Its translation: CASSLMESGANVLTF.

V gene TRBV7-7 combines with J gene TRBJ2-5; either TRBD1 or TRBD2 may fit D (5 bases each). Germline CDR1 SSHAT, CDR2 FNYEAQ (reference sequence). The CDR3 consists of 17 residues. V was pared by 2 bases and J by 4 bases, with 20 bases between. CDR3 DNA: TGTGCCAGCAGCTTATACCCCAAAGGGGCCGGAGGAGAGACCCAGTACTTC. It is translated as CASSLYPKGAGGETQYF.

This clonotype has just a few counts. This chain joins TRBV9 and TRBJ2-7; TRBD1 might be the D (5 bases). CDR1 is SGDLS and CDR2 is YYNGEE in the germline V gene. This CDR3 spans 14 amino acids. V lost 4 bases and J 5 bases, leaving 16 bases between the germline ends. CDR3 protein: CASSPLRGRHEQYF. As DNA, the CDR3 is TGTGCCAGCAGCCCATTAAGGGGAAGGCACGAGCAGTACTTC.

The V call is TRBV4-1, the J call TRBJ1-4, with no clear D. The CDR3 covers 16 residues. The V and J ends lost 4 bases and 5 bases respectively, with 17 bases between them. CDR1 is MGHRA and CDR2 is YSYEKL in the germline V gene. The CDR3 protein is CASSLGYARMNEKLFF. The CDR3 bases are TGCGCCAGCAGCCTGGGTTATGCACGGATGAATGAAAAACTGTTTTTT.

In its sample, this clonotype was seen once. This CDR3 is missing its conserved last phenylalanine or tryptophan, likely due to a read error. V and J are TRBV10-3 and TRBJ2-3; TRBD2 matches 10 bases. CDR1 ENHRY and CDR2 SYGVKD come from the germline V gene. V lost 11 bases to trimming and J lost 3 bases; unmatched junction nucleotides: 8. The CDR3 consists of 14 residues. Written as DNA, the CDR3 is TGTGCCTCCGGTAGCGGGGGGACAACAGATACGCAGTATTTG. Its protein is CASGSGGTTDTQYL.

V gene TRBV5-1 combines with J gene TRBJ1-2; D gene ambiguous. V dropped 2 bases and J dropped 7 bases, with 18 bases sitting between them. The CDR3 sequence is 15 residues long. Looked up from germline, CDR1 is SGHRS and CDR2 is YFSETQ. CDR3 DNA sequence: TGCGCCAGCAGCTTATCCACATCACCTCTGAGTGGCTACACCTTC. Its translation is CASSLSTSPLSGYTF.

The table lists this clonotype with a few counts. The gene calls are TRBV11-2 and TRBJ2-3; TRBD2 agrees at 8 bases. The germline gives CDR1 SGHAT, CDR2 FQNNGV. The CDR3 contains 16 residues. V trimming: 6 bases; J trimming: 2 bases; junction bases outside the gene matches: 10. In nucleotides, the CDR3 is TGTGCCAGCAGACCGTCGGCTAGCGGGTACACAGATACGCAGTATTTT. It translates to CASRPSASGYTDTQYF.

This sequence joins TRBV6-6 and TRBJ2-1, with unresolved D. V lost 7 bases and J lost 4, with 11 bases in between. The CDR3 totals 13 residues. The germline V gene has CDR1 MNHNY and CDR2 SVGAGI (reference sequence). This CDR3 is CASKIDMYNEQFF. The DNA of the CDR3 is TGTGCCAGCAAGATAGACATGTACAATGAGCAGTTCTTC.

The chain has TRBV24-1 and TRBJ2-1, with 7 bases fitting TRBD2. Germline assignment: CDR1 KGHDR and CDR2 SFDVKD. There are 16 residues in the CDR3. The V and J ends lost 1 base and 9 bases, in that order; junction bases with no gene match: 11. CDR3 protein: CATSDFRAGALGEQFF. CDR3 in DNA: TGTGCCACCAGTGATTTTCGGGCGGGAGCTCTTGGTGAGCAGTTCTTC.

This rearrangement joins TRBV6-5 to TRBJ2-3; 7 bases agree with TRBD1. J was trimmed by 1 base and V by 0 bases; bases with no gene match: 1. The germline CDR1 and CDR2 sequences are MNHEY and SVGAGI. The CDR3 is 15 residues long. CDR3 residues: CASSYSGQGTDTQYF. The CDR3, as DNA: TGTGCCAGCAGTTACTCCGGACAGGGCACAGATACGCAGTATTTT.

The DNA for the CDR3 is TGTGCCAGCAGTTTAGAACAGAAAGAGACCCAGCATTTT. It specifies CASSLEQKETQHF. The genes are TRBV12-3 or TRBV12-4 and TRBJ1-5; D gene uncertain. Trimming removed 1 base from V and 11 bases from J, with 12 bases in between. The CDR3 has 13 amino acids.

In this sample, this clonotype turned up a few times. The chain employs TRBV4-2 and TRBJ2-7, with D possibly matching TRBD1 (6 bases). V lost 3 bases, J lost 0 bases, and 9 bases lay in between. This CDR3 region has 14 residues. CDR1 and CDR2 from the germline V gene are LGHNA and YNFKEQ. CDR3 sequence reads: CASSHQGSSYEQYF. For the CDR3, the DNA is TGTGCCAGCAGCCATCAGGGGAGCTCCTACGAGCAGTACTTC.

V is TRBV4-1 and J is TRBJ2-4; 9 nucleotides align to TRBD2. The tail of the sequence fits TRBJ2-5 better, so the J call may be wrong. In germline, CDR1 is MGHRA, CDR2 YSYEKL. The CDR3 consists of 19 residues. CDR3: CASSQEPGTSRGLKETQYF. CDR3 nucleotides: TGCGCCAGCAGCCAAGAGCCCGGGACTAGCAGGGGCCTCAAAGAGACCCAGTACTTC.

This chain links TRBV6-5 with TRBJ2-1; TRBD2 aligns across 10 bases. V was pared by 4 bases and J by 0 bases, with 6 bases of the junction left unmatched. CDR3 size: 17 residues. CDR1 and CDR2 (germline): MNHEY, SVGAGI. CDR3 DNA: TGTGCCAGCAGTTCCACTAGCGGGATCAGCTCCTACAATGAGCAGTTCTTC. Protein product: CASSSTSGISSYNEQFF.

The chain links TRBV4-2 to TRBJ2-6; 8 bases map to TRBD1. With 3 bases clipped from V and 6 bases from J, the junction kept 4 bases outside the gene matches. The CDR3 consists of 15 residues. CDR1 LGHNA and CDR2 YNFKEQ come from the germline V gene. CDR3 sequence (DNA): TGTGCCAGCAGCCAGTCGGACAGGGAGGCCAACGTCCTGACTTTC. Translated, it gives CASSQSDREANVLTF.

The rearrangement links TRBV28 to TRBJ1-5; D gene ambiguous. Germline CDR1 is MDHEN and CDR2 is SYDVKM. Trimming took off 8 bases at V and 3 bases at J, with 8 bases between the two ends. This CDR3 has 12 residues. The CDR3 DNA follows: TGTGCCAGCCGGGTCCCCAATCAGCCCCAGCATTTT. Protein product: CASRVPNQPQHF.

The genes are TRBV12-3 or TRBV12-4 and TRBJ2-4, with a weak D call TRBD1 (6 bases). CDR3 length: 14 residues. V lost 3 bases to trimming and J lost 8 bases, with 14 bases between them. Here the CDR3 reads CASSFPGQIDIQYF. DNA for the CDR3: TGTGCCAGCAGTTTCCCGGGACAAATCGACATTCAGTACTTC.

This clonotype has more than one count but fewer than ten. J is TRBJ2-3 and V is TRBV7-2; 7 bases map to TRBD2. The CDR3 has 14 residues. V was pared by 3 bases and J by 4 bases, with 4 bases of the junction left unmatched. Germline CDR1 reads SGHTA; CDR2 reads FQGNSA. The CDR3, as DNA: TGTGCCAGCAGCTTCTCTAGCGGATCAGATACGCAGTATTTT. This encodes CASSFSSGSDTQYF.

The chain joins TRBV24-1 to TRBJ1-5, with D maybe TRBD1 (6 bases). The V gene lost 4 bases and the J gene lost 0 bases, with 21 bases spanning the gap. Germline lookup yields CDR1 KGHDR and CDR2 SFDVKD. The CDR3 totals 19 residues. The CDR3 here is CATSDPRTDKIYSNQPQHF. CDR3 nucleotides: TGTGCCACCAGTGACCCCCGGACAGACAAAATATATAGCAATCAGCCCCAGCATTTT.